This TCR beta chain is drawn from a study of Ad26.COV2.S vaccination and SARS-CoV-2 variants. Study details: Once or twice, 56 days apart, Ad26.COV2.S was delivered intramuscularly.

The study, taken as a whole, reports: Those who received the vaccine showed greater spike-specific TCR breadth than those given placebo.

Data came from immunoSEQ multiplex PCR; TCRdb stores just in-frame clones and leaves some out. The profile covers about 330,000 clones, with 75% to 90% appearing a single time and 5.5% taken by the ten largest. Note on this clone: The antigen is undetermined.

The CDR3 sequence is 15 residues long. V lost 4 bases and J lost 1; bases outside the gene matches: 6. CDR1 and CDR2 from the germline V gene are LGHNA and YSLEER. Treatment described: around 19 received Ad26.COV2.S at low or high dose, single or two shots; 5 received placebo; per-sample allocation not given. Day 63 after the first injection of vaccine or placebo was the sampling time. The chain recombines TRBV4-3 with TRBJ1-1, with 7 bases matching TRBD1. The sample in question was peripheral blood, obtained in a trial of Ad26.COV2.S vaccine versus placebo. This clonotype was sampled from a person between 18 and 65 years old who received the Ad26.COV2.S COVID-19 vaccine or a placebo. CDR3: CASSPSGTANTEAFF. The CDR3 nucleotides are TGCGCCAGCAGCCCGTCCGGGACAGCGAACACTGAAGCTTTCTTT.